This T cell receptor beta chain was identified in a study of STAT5B mutations in CD4+ large granular lymphocyte leukemia. General observations from the study: Top patient clones used TRBV06 genes more often: 8/27 versus 2/35 in controls.

CDR3 size: 12 residues. Germline CDR1 is MGHRA and CDR2 is YSYEKL. With 5 bases removed from V and 2 bases from J, the gap between germline ends came to 5 bases. Sequencing was at survey level. Here immunoSEQ multiplex PCR was the method, and the copy in TCRdb shows in-frame clones only, minus some. The repertoire includes around 34,000 clones, around four fifths of them detected once, and around 4.4% sits in the top ten. Buffy coats from healthy blood donors served as controls. A word on this clone: Its antigen is not identified.

The specimen sequenced was CD4+ T cells from blood buffy coats. This clonotype originated in a human donor in good health. This chain uses TRBV4-1 with TRBJ2-3; D remains unclear. As DNA, the CDR3 is TGCGCCAGCAGCTCCTACACAGATACGCAGTATTTT. Translated, it gives CASSSYTDTQYF.